This entry lists 21 T cell receptor beta chains sequenced from one sample in a study of cytomegalovirus exposure and HLA in healthy donors (dated 2017 in TCRdb). Libraries were built with the immunoSEQ multiplex PCR assay. For the multiplex PCR, a mixture combining 60 forward primers for TCR Vbeta segments and 13 reverse primers for TCR Jbeta segments was used. TCRdb obtained this table from immuneACCESS and retained in-frame rearrangements with V and J assigned. These tables miss some clones; where compared with another copy, unresolved V genes account for less than half of the shortfall, and the remainder is unexplained. In this sample's table one finds some 52,000 clones. Approximately 13% of the sample rests with the top ten. Sequences were obtained from PBMCs. The receptors here all came from an older woman in good health and CMV-seropositive.

The chain employs TRBV5-1 and TRBJ2-1; D possibly corresponds to TRBD2 (6 bases). Trimming cost V 3 bases and J 6 bases, with 16 bases left between them. The germline CDR1 and CDR2 sequences are SGHRS and YFSETQ. This CDR3 has 15 residues. CDR3 sequence: CASSWVTGLSNEQFF. The CDR3 nucleotides read TGCGCCAGCAGCTGGGTCACTGGACTATCCAATGAGCAGTTCTTC. Together with reference TRBV5-1 and TRBJ2-1, the CDR3 gives the full variable domain: KAGVTQTPRYLIKTRGQQVTLSCSPISGHRSVSWYQQTPGQGLQFLFEYFSETQRNKGNFPGRFSGRQFSNSRSEMNVSTLELGDSALYLCASSWVTGLSNEQFFGPGTRLTVL.

As concerns this clone: Relative to the germline gene, one junction end is altered; a read error may explain this. The chain combines TRBV11-3 with TRBJ2-3; 7 bases match TRBD1. Germline values: CDR1 SGHNT, CDR2 YENEEA. This CDR3 spans 15 amino acids. The CDR3: CASSSGTASTDKQYF. The CDR3 nucleotides read TGTGCCAGCAGCTCGGGGACAGCTAGCACAGATAAGCAGTATTTT.

The V gene is TRBV7-2, the J gene TRBJ2-7; a weak D match, TRBD1 (6 bases). This CDR3 spans 14 amino acids. The V end lost 5 bases, the J end lost 0 bases, and 11 bases lay between the germline ends. CDR1 is SGHTA, CDR2 FQGNSA, per germline. Here the CDR3 reads CASSLDRLSYEQYF. DNA for the CDR3: TGTGCCAGCAGCCTAGACAGGCTCTCCTACGAGCAGTACTTC.

The chain uses TRBV7-9 and TRBJ2-7, with D unclear. The CDR3 is 13 residues long. Germline assignment: CDR1 SEHNR and CDR2 FQNEAQ (reference sequence). V was shortened by 3 bases and J by 6 bases, with 12 bases between the two germline ends. The CDR3 sequence is CASSFAGVAEQYF. The CDR3 DNA follows: TGTGCCAGCAGCTTCGCTGGTGTGGCCGAGCAGTACTTC.

The chain uses TRBV13 and TRBJ2-7; 7 bases are shared with TRBD1. The V gene end was trimmed by 4 bases and the J gene end by 3 bases; junction bases not matched to a gene: 9. Germline-derived CDR1 and CDR2 are PRHDT and FYEKMQ (reference sequence). CDR3 length: 15 residues. CDR3 DNA: TGTGCCAGCAGCTCCGAGGAAAGGGGGCTCTACGAGCAGTACTTC. This codes for CASSSEERGLYEQYF.

The chain couples TRBV11-2 to TRBJ1-2; the D is unclear. Germline V lookup: CDR1 SGHAT, CDR2 FQNNGV. Between the trimmed V and J ends, which lost 5 bases and 2 bases, there was a span of 9 bases. The CDR3 totals 13 residues. The CDR3 reads CASSLPGNYGYTF. The DNA of the CDR3 is TGTGCCAGCAGCCTCCCCGGGAACTATGGCTACACCTTC.

The chain links TRBV6-5 to TRBJ1-2; 9 bases are a match to TRBD1. Per germline, CDR1 MNHEY and CDR2 SVGAGI. CDR3 length equals 12 residues. Trimming cost V 5 bases and J 8 bases; bases outside gene matches: 3. The CDR3 is CASSQDRGGYTF. For the CDR3, the DNA is TGTGCCAGCAGTCAGGACAGGGGAGGCTACACCTTC.

The gene calls are TRBV5-6 and TRBJ1-1; D is unresolved. CDR3 length: 13 residues. The V end was cut by 7 bases, the J end by 1 base, with 11 bases between. From germline, CDR1 is SGHDT and CDR2 YYEEEE. CDR3 nucleotide sequence: TGTGCCAGCGCACCGCGGGGGAACACTGAAGCTTTCTTT. Encoded protein: CASAPRGNTEAFF. The full variable domain, rest sourced from reference TRBV5-6 and TRBJ1-1, is DAGVTQSPTHLIKTRGQQVTLRCSPKSGHDTVSWYQQALGQGPQFIFQYYEEEERQRGNFPDRFSGHQFPNYSSELNVNALLLGDSALYLCASAPRGNTEAFFGQGTRLTVV.

The chain couples TRBV7-9 to TRBJ2-1; D unresolved. V dropped 7 bases and J dropped 5 bases, with 15 bases sitting between them. This CDR3 contains 14 residues. Germline V CDR1 and CDR2: SEHNR, FQNEAQ (reference sequence). The CDR3 region is CASTPGSTDNEQFF. The CDR3 DNA reads as TGTGCCAGCACCCCAGGTTCAACCGACAATGAGCAGTTCTTC.

The chain recombines TRBV7-9 with TRBJ1-6, with 9 bases that match TRBD1. The CDR3 runs to 16 residues. Per germline, CDR1 SEHNR and CDR2 FQNEAQ (reference sequence). V trimming: 2 bases; J trimming: 10 bases; junction bases outside the gene matches: 9. In DNA, the CDR3 is TGTGCCAGCAGCTTATACTCCGGGACAGGGAGGTCACCCCTCCACTTT. Protein sequence: CASSLYSGTGRSPLHF.

The J gene is TRBJ2-7, the V gene TRBV18, with TRBD1 matching over 10 bases. CDR1 is KGHSH, CDR2 LQKENI, per germline. After removal of 5 bases from V and 9 bases from J, the junction contained 16 bases not matched to a gene. This CDR3 spans 16 amino acids. The CDR3 is CASSSFGQGGYEGQYF. In DNA form, the CDR3 reads TGTGCCAGCTCATCCTTTGGACAGGGGGGTTATGAGGGGCAGTACTTC.

V is TRBV19 and J is TRBJ1-5; D not resolved. CDR1 is LNHDA and CDR2 is SQIVND in the germline V gene (reference sequence). The CDR3 covers 12 residues. Between the trimmed V and J ends, which lost 3 bases and 5 bases, there was a span of 5 bases. CDR3 coding DNA: TGTGCCAGTAGTATGAGTGATCAGCCCCAGCATTTT. Translation gives CASSMSDQPQHF.

The gene calls are TRBV7-6 and TRBJ2-7; 8 positions agree with TRBD2. The CDR3 is made up of 14 amino acids. Germline CDR1 is SGHVS and CDR2 is FNYEAQ. The J segment lost 2 bases and the V segment lost 8 bases, leaving 8 bases of the junction unmatched. The CDR3 loop is CASCPRGGTYEQYF. The CDR3 DNA follows: TGTGCCAGCTGCCCCCGGGGGGGAACCTACGAGCAGTACTTC.

This chain links TRBV5-1 with TRBJ1-3, with a tentative D call TRBD1 (5 bases). CDR1 is SGHRS and CDR2 is YFSETQ in the germline V gene. V was pared by 4 bases and J by 8 bases, with 16 bases between. The CDR3 runs 14 residues. DNA for the CDR3: TGCGCCAGCAGCACGCAGGACACTGGGGACACCATATATTTT. Amino acid sequence: CASSTQDTGDTIYF.

The CDR3 coding sequence is TGTGCCAGTGTGGACAGGGCGGGAAATTCACCCCTCCACTTT. Encoded protein: CASVDRAGNSPLHF. The chain carries TRBV19 and TRBJ1-6; the match to TRBD1 covers 8 bases. The CDR3 runs 14 residues. V lost 8 bases, J lost 7 bases, and 7 bases stayed unmatched. Germline V gene data show CDR1 as LNHDA and CDR2 as SQIVND (reference sequence).

This CDR3 reads CAIRQGADYGYTF. The CDR3 nucleotides are TGCGCCATACGACAGGGGGCGGACTATGGCTACACCTTC. The chain combines TRBV10-2 with TRBJ1-2, with 10 bases aligning to TRBD1. Trimming cost V 10 bases and J 3 bases; bases outside gene matches: 5. Germline CDR1 WSHSY, CDR2 SAAADI. The CDR3 contains 13 residues.

CDR3 DNA sequence: TGCGCCAGCAGCTTGGTGGGAGGTAGCGCCTATGGCTACACCTTC. This translates into CASSLVGGSAYGYTF. This sequence joins TRBV5-1 and TRBJ1-2; D is ambiguous. The CDR3 runs 15 residues. From germline, CDR1 is SGHRS and CDR2 YFSETQ. The ends were cut back, 0 bases at V and 4 bases at J, with 13 bases in the middle.

The rearrangement links TRBV27 to TRBJ1-4, with D possibly TRBD1 on 5 matching bases. The CDR3 runs to 13 residues. V was pared by 3 bases and J by 8 bases, with 10 bases between. In germline, CDR1 is MNHEY, CDR2 SMNVEV (reference sequence). CDR3 coding DNA: TGTGCCAGCAGTTTTACTCAGGGCGAAAAACTGTTTTTT. Residues: CASSFTQGEKLFF.

The chain has TRBV5-4 and TRBJ2-5; weak D call: TRBD1 (6 bases). The CDR3 length is 15 residues. V was cut by 0 bases and J by 5 bases, with 14 bases left in between. The germline gives CDR1 SGHNT, CDR2 YYREEE (reference sequence). CDR3 loop: CASSLVVDRTETQYF. CDR3 bases: TGTGCCAGCAGCTTGGTAGTAGACAGGACTGAGACCCAGTACTTC.

V gene TRBV19 combines with J gene TRBJ1-4, with TRBD1 as a possible D gene (6 bases). CDR1 and CDR2 (germline): LNHDA, SQIVND (reference sequence). This CDR3 comprises 18 residues. Trimming removed 5 bases at V and 0 bases at J, with 19 bases between. CDR3 sequence reads: CASSGGGQMTATNEKLFF. In nucleotides, the CDR3 is TGTGCCAGTAGTGGCGGGGGCCAAATGACTGCAACTAATGAAAAACTGTTTTTT.

Details on this clone: The junction departs from the called germline gene at one end, perhaps through a read error. The chain has TRBV5-1 and TRBJ2-7, with 7 bases matching TRBD1. Germline CDR1 SGHRS, CDR2 YFSETQ. CDR3 length equals 14 residues. This chain's CDR3 is CASSLEQGIYEQSF. The CDR3 DNA reads as TGCGCCAGCAGCTTGGAACAGGGGATCTACGAGCAGTCCTTC.